This is a list of T cell receptor beta chains from one sample in a study of Ad26.COV2.S vaccination and SARS-CoV-2 variants. This table comes from immunoSEQ multiplex PCR, and its TCRdb copy is limited to in-frame clones, with some not included. The table has more than 300,000 clones, about 86% seen once. The sequencing here drew on peripheral blood, taken in a trial of Ad26.COV2.S vaccine versus placebo. The receptors originated from a person between 18 and 65 years old who received the Ad26.COV2.S COVID-19 vaccine or a placebo. Both conserved end residues are part of each CDR3. A D gene is named only where the DNA matches it firmly. Clone sizes are given selectively: once, few, many, or a class where the clone is expanded.

-	-	TRBV25-1	TRBJ1-1	TGTGCCAGCAGTGAATATAAGAAGACTGAAGCTTTCTTT	CASSEYKKTEAFF
TRBD2	once	TRBV11-3	TRBJ2-2	TGTGCCAGCAGCGTGGGACTAGCCTCCGGGGAGCTGTTTTTT	CASSVGLASGELFF
TRBD1	-	TRBV11-2	TRBJ2-7	TGTGCCAGCAGTTGGGACCCTGACAGGGCTTACGAGCAGTACTTC	CASSWDPDRAYEQYF
TRBD2	-	TRBV6-6	TRBJ2-2	TGTGCCAGCAGTATCTCCGGGACTAGCGGACCCGGGGAGCTGTTTTTT	CASSISGTSGPGELFF
-	-	TRBV5-6	TRBJ2-5	TGTGCCAGCAGCTTGGTCCCACAAGAGACCCAGTACTTC	CASSLVPQETQYF
-	-	TRBV10-3	TRBJ1-2	TGTGCCATCAGTGCCCAGGCAATCTATGGCTACACCTTC	CAISAQAIYGYTF
-	-	TRBV5-6	TRBJ2-7	TGTGCCAGCAGCTTGCTGCCAGGGGAAATCTACGAGCAGTACTTC	CASSLLPGEIYEQYF
TRBD2	-	TRBV19	TRBJ2-1	TGTGCCAGTAGGACTAGCGGTAGCTCCTACAATGAGCAGTTCTTC	CASRTSGSSYNEQFF
TRBD1	-	TRBV27	TRBJ2-6	TGTGCCAGCAGCCCACCCCCGGGACAGGCTGGGACTGGGGCCAACGTCCTGACTTTC	CASSPPPGQAGTGANVLTF
TRBD1	-	TRBV12-3/TRBV12-4	TRBJ2-5	TGTGCCAGCAGAACGACAGGGGTAGAGACCCAGTACTTC	CASRTTGVETQYF
-	-	TRBV5-1	TRBJ1-1	TGCGCCAGCAGCTTGCCGGGAACTGAAGCTTTCTTT	CASSLPGTEAFF
-	-	TRBV7-2	TRBJ1-1	TGTGCCAGCAGCCGCTCTAGGGGAAACACTGAAGCTTTCTTT	CASSRSRGNTEAFF
-	-	TRBV15	TRBJ1-2	TGTGCCACCAGCAGAGATGCTGCGGGGGAATATGGCTACACCTTC	CATSRDAAGEYGYTF
TRBD2	-	TRBV3-1/TRBV3-2	TRBJ2-3	TGTGCCAGCAGCCAGAGGACTAGATACACAGATACGCAGTATTTT	CASSQRTRYTDTQYF
TRBD1	-	TRBV7-7	TRBJ2-3	TGTGCTAGCAGCTTGGGACAGGCTGGCACAGATACGCAGTATTTT	CASSLGQAGTDTQYF